Listed here are 14 T cell receptor beta chains from one sample, sequenced in a study of control samples from healthy donors and cancer patients. Measured with immunoSEQ multiplex PCR; TCRdb has only the in-frame clones, and not every one. The sample includes some 180,000 clones. Sequencing was carried out using blood. Every receptor here comes from a woman between 25 and 40 years old in good health.

The V gene is TRBV12-2, the J gene TRBJ1-2; the table's D gene call, TRBD1, was not cross checked with the DNA. TRBV12-2 is a recognized pseudogene. This CDR3 is 20 amino acids long. The CDR3 loop reads CASRLTEQTSVRESNYGYTF. CDR3 sequence (DNA): TGTGCAAGTCGCTTAACGGAACAAACCTCCGTCAGGGAATCTAACTATGGCTACACCTTC.

The chain couples TRBV28 to TRBJ1-2; TRBD1 might be the D (5 bases). The V end lost 3 bases, the J end lost 5 bases, and 19 bases lay between the germline ends. Germline-derived CDR1 and CDR2 are MDHEN and SYDVKM. This CDR3 has 16 residues. CDR3 amino acids: CASSFGQGVAIYGYTF. In DNA, the CDR3 is TGTGCCAGCAGTTTTGGGCAGGGCGTAGCCATTTATGGCTACACCTTC.

The rearrangement links TRBV10-3 to TRBJ2-2, with 13 bases lining up with TRBD2. Trimming at V came to 4 bases and at J to 1 base, leaving 3 bases not matched to a gene. This CDR3 has 17 residues. The V gene's germline CDR1 is ENHRY and CDR2 SYGVKD. CDR3 DNA sequence: TGTGCCATCAGTGCCAGACTAGCGGGGGGGAACACCGGGGAGCTGTTTTTT. This gives the protein CAISARLAGGNTGELFF.

This chain joins TRBV3-1 (or the pseudogene TRBV3-2) and TRBJ2-7, with TRBD1 matching over 9 bases. After removal of 1 base from V and 5 bases from J, the junction contained 0 bases not matched to a gene. Per germline, CDR1 LGHDT and CDR2 YNNKEL (reference sequence). The CDR3 is made up of 13 amino acids. The CDR3 loop reads CASSQGQGDEQYF. CDR3 coding DNA: TGTGCCAGCAGCCAAGGACAGGGGGACGAGCAGTACTTC.

The rearrangement uses TRBV2 and TRBJ1-4; the D gene is possibly TRBD1 (5 bases). Trimming removed 6 bases from V and 7 bases from J, with 15 bases in between. Germline assignment: CDR1 SNHLY and CDR2 FYNNEI. The CDR3 contains 14 residues. As DNA, the CDR3 is TGTGCCAGCAGCCCAACACAGGCGATTGAAAAACTGTTTTTT. It codes for CASSPTQAIEKLFF. Supplemented by reference TRBV2 and TRBJ1-4, the full variable domain reads EPEVTQTPSHQVTQMGQEVILRCVPISNHLYFYWYRQILGQKVEFLVSFYNNEISEKSEIFDDQFSVERPDGSNFTLKIRSTKLEDSAMYFCASSPTQAIEKLFFGSGTQLSVL.

V usage is TRBV13 and J usage is TRBJ1-2; TRBD1 matches at 8 bases. The CDR3 contains 15 residues. With 4 bases clipped from V and 0 bases from J, the junction kept 4 bases outside the gene matches. Germline CDR1 is PRHDT and CDR2 is FYEKMQ (reference sequence). CDR3 nucleotide sequence: TGTGCCAGCAGCTGGACAGGGTATTCTAACTATGGCTACACCTTC. Its translation is CASSWTGYSNYGYTF. Drawing the rest from reference TRBV13 and TRBJ1-2, the complete variable domain is AAGVIQSPRHLIKEKRETATLKCYPIPRHDTVYWYQQGPGQDPQFLISFYEKMQSDKGSIPDRFSAQQFSDYHSELNMSSLELGDSALYFCASSWTGYSNYGYTFGSGTRLTVV.

The chain recombines TRBV2 with TRBJ2-1; D is undetermined. Germline assignment: CDR1 SNHLY and CDR2 FYNNEI. The CDR3 has 14 residues. V was clipped by 6 bases and J by 9 bases, with 18 bases between them. DNA of the CDR3: TGTGCCAGCAGCGATCTCGACTGGGCTGCTGAGCAGTTCTTC. Translating gives CASSDLDWAAEQFF.

The V and J genes are TRBV2 and TRBJ2-1, with D unclear. The CDR3 length is 15 residues. Germline V gene sequence: CDR1 SNHLY, CDR2 FYNNEI. V was trimmed by 7 bases and J by 0 bases, leaving 13 bases between them. CDR3 coding DNA: TGTGCCAGCAAAGCAAGCTTTATCTCCTACAATGAGCAGTTCTTC. Amino acids: CASKASFISYNEQFF.

CDR3 region: CWVLIHEQYF. The CDR3 coding sequence is TGTTGGGTCCTTATCCACGAGCAGTACTTC. The chain joins TRBV7-3 to TRBJ2-7; D is ambiguous. Germline V gene lookup returns CDR1 SGHTA and CDR2 FQGTGA. The length of the CDR3 is 10 residues.

The CDR3 region is CSASGTEAFF. The CDR3 bases are TGCAGTGCTAGCGGGACAGAAGCTTTCTTT. The chain uses TRBV20-1 and TRBJ1-1, with D possibly TRBD1 on 6 matching bases. Per germline, CDR1 DFQATT and CDR2 SNEGSKA (reference sequence). Trimming shortened V by 3 bases and J by 8 bases, and 7 bases separated the two germline ends. The CDR3 has 10 residues.

J is TRBJ1-2 and V is TRBV7-9, with D hard to call. Trimming took 7 bases from V and 0 from J, leaving 15 bases between them. This CDR3 comprises 15 residues. Germline loops: CDR1 SEHNR, CDR2 FQNEAQ (reference sequence). The CDR3, as DNA: TGTGCCAGCACCCCCGGAGGTATTGCTAACTATGGCTACACCTTC. It yields the protein CASTPGGIANYGYTF.

The chain joins TRBV21-1 to TRBJ1-5; the table assigns TRBD1, which was not confirmed against the DNA. TRBV21-1 has pseudogene status. CDR3 length: 14 amino acids. CDR3 sequence (DNA): TGTGCCAGCTGCCAGGGTTTTTCGGATCAGCCCCAGCATTTT. It specifies CASCQGFSDQPQHF.

The chain joins TRBV23-1 to TRBJ1-2; D gene ambiguous. TRBV23-1 is recorded as an ORF, its role being uncertain. Trimming took off 7 bases at V and 6 bases at J, with 15 bases between the two ends. The CDR3 is 13 amino acids. CDR3 DNA: TGCGCCAGCACCGGGATGATGAGGGATGGCTACACCTTC. Translation: CASTGMMRDGYTF.

The chain joins TRBV6-2 or TRBV6-3 to TRBJ1-1; D remains unclear. The V and J ends lost 3 bases and 4 bases respectively, with 12 bases between them. The length of the CDR3 is 14 residues. Looked up from germline, CDR1 is MNHEY and CDR2 is SVGEGT. The CDR3 sequence: CASSYEGGSTEAFF. CDR3 sequence (DNA): TGTGCCAGCAGTTATGAGGGTGGGAGCACTGAAGCTTTCTTT.